The 21 T cell receptor beta chains listed next were all sequenced from one sample in a study of blood T cell repertoires in COVID-19. Profiled with immunoSEQ multiplex PCR; TCRdb holds only in-frame clones, not every one. The data show approximately 100,000 clones, about 89% seen once. The sequenced sample was peripheral blood. All receptors come from a woman in her 30s with acute or convalescent COVID-19.

This chain's CDR3 is CASSPSGDPGEQYF. The CDR3 DNA is TGTGCCAGCAGCCCTTCAGGGGACCCAGGGGAGCAGTACTTC. The V gene is TRBV7-9, the J gene TRBJ2-7; a weak D match, TRBD1 (6 bases). Germline-derived CDR1 and CDR2 are SEHNR and FQNEAQ (reference sequence). The CDR3 covers 14 residues. V was trimmed by 5 bases and J by 7 bases, leaving 18 bases between them.

The sample holds a few counts of this clone. The chain recombines TRBV19 with TRBJ1-6; D is possibly TRBD1 (6 bases). Germline values: CDR1 LNHDA, CDR2 SQIVND (reference sequence). The CDR3 has 15 amino acids. V was trimmed by 4 bases and J by 11 bases, leaving 18 bases between them. CDR3 sequence reads: CASSTTTGLMPPLHF. DNA of the CDR3: TGTGCCAGTAGTACCACGACAGGATTAATGCCACCCCTCCACTTT.

The J gene is TRBJ2-1, the V gene TRBV9, with a possible D match to TRBD2 (6 bases). V was trimmed by 4 bases and J by 8 bases, leaving 16 bases between them. The CDR3 has 14 residues. Germline V CDR1 and CDR2: SGDLS, YYNGEE. CDR3 nucleotide sequence: TGTGCCAGCAGCCCAACCGGATGGGGGGATGAGCAGTTCTTC. As protein: CASSPTGWGDEQFF.

The CDR3 loop reads CASGGPEQFF. DNA of the CDR3: TGTGCCAGCGGGGGCCCTGAGCAGTTCTTC. The chain combines TRBV6-6 with TRBJ2-1, with D possibly being TRBD1 (6 bases). Trimming cost V 8 bases and J 9 bases, with 8 bases left between them. The germline gives CDR1 MNHNY, CDR2 SVGAGI (reference sequence). There are 10 residues in the CDR3.

The J gene is TRBJ2-3, the V gene TRBV6-5; the match to TRBD2 covers 8 bases. CDR1 is MNHEY and CDR2 is SVGAGI in the germline V gene. After removal of 8 bases from V and 0 bases from J, the junction contained 4 bases not matched to a gene. There are 14 residues in the CDR3. CDR3 loop: CASSGGASTDTQYF. CDR3 DNA: TGTGCCAGCTCCGGGGGGGCGAGCACAGATACGCAGTATTTT.

This clone has a handful of counts. The chain combines TRBV6-6 with TRBJ2-7; 8 bases align to TRBD2. The CDR3 spans 14 residues. Losses at the gene ends were 11 bases for V and 3 bases for J; bases not matched to a gene: 12. Germline values: CDR1 MNHNY, CDR2 SVGAGI (reference sequence). CDR3 nucleotides: TGTGCCGCGAGCGTGCGGGGGGACGGCTACGAGCAGTACTTC. Residues: CAASVRGDGYEQYF.

In this sample, this clone is medium-sized. The chain recombines TRBV6-5 with TRBJ2-3; the D gene is possibly TRBD2 (6 bases). Per the germline V gene, CDR1 is MNHEY and CDR2 is SVGAGI. The CDR3 has 15 residues. Trimming removed 0 bases from V and 5 bases from J, with 12 bases in between. CDR3 region: CASSYSGVGGDTQYF. In nucleotides, the CDR3 is TGTGCCAGCAGTTACTCGGGGGTGGGAGGAGATACGCAGTATTTT.

This clone was seen a handful of times. CDR3 sequence: CASRGRGRNNEQFF. CDR3 bases: TGTGCCAGTAGAGGCAGGGGGCGAAACAATGAGCAGTTCTTC. The chain recombines TRBV19 with TRBJ2-1; 8 bases fit TRBD1. Trimming took 6 bases from V and 5 from J; bases not matched to a gene: 6. Germline CDR1 and CDR2: LNHDA and SQIVND (reference sequence). The CDR3 runs 14 residues. Full variable domain (missing parts from reference TRBV19 and TRBJ2-1): DGGITQSPKYLFRKEGQNVTLSCEQNLNHDAMYWYRQDPGQGLRLIYYSQIVNDFQKGDIAEGYSVSREKKESFPLTVTSAQKNPTAFYLCASRGRGRNNEQFFGPGTRLTVL.

In regard to this clone: Other DNA sequences in this sample translate to the same CDR3. The V and J genes are TRBV7-8 and TRBJ2-7; 9 positions agree with TRBD1. J gave up 2 bases and V 0 bases, and 2 bases lay outside the gene matches. Germline values: CDR1 SGHVS, CDR2 FQNEAQ. CDR3 length: 15 residues. The CDR3 DNA reads as TGTGCCAGCAGCTTAGCCGGGACAGGGACCTACGAGCAGTACTTC. As protein: CASSLAGTGTYEQYF.

The DNA for the CDR3 is TGTGCCAGTAGTATGAGGGCTGAAGCTTTCTTT. The encoded protein is CASSMRAEAFF. The rearrangement joins TRBV19 to TRBJ1-1; no definite D call. V lost 3 bases and J lost 6, with 5 bases in between. The CDR3 loop spans 11 amino acids. Germline loops: CDR1 LNHDA, CDR2 SQIVND (reference sequence). The variable domain in full, completed from reference TRBV19 and TRBJ1-1, reads DGGITQSPKYLFRKEGQNVTLSCEQNLNHDAMYWYRQDPGQGLRLIYYSQIVNDFQKGDIAEGYSVSREKKESFPLTVTSAQKNPTAFYLCASSMRAEAFFGQGTRLTVV.

The chain employs TRBV11-2 and TRBJ2-1; 10 bases are a match to TRBD2. V dropped 6 bases and J dropped 3; count of bases not matched to a gene: 8. This CDR3 spans 16 amino acids. Germline CDR1 and CDR2: SGHAT and FQNNGV. DNA of the CDR3: TGTGCCAGCAGAACCTTTAGCGGGGGGAACTACAATGAGCAGTTCTTC. Its translation is CASRTFSGGNYNEQFF.

This clone appeared once. The CDR3 sequence is CASSSLDRAGGGSGNTIYF. CDR3 bases: TGTGCCAGCAGCTCCCTGGACAGGGCTGGGGGAGGCTCTGGAAACACCATATATTTT. V gene TRBV13 combines with J gene TRBJ1-3; 8 bases line up with TRBD1. The germline V gene has CDR1 PRHDT and CDR2 FYEKMQ (reference sequence). This CDR3 has 19 amino acids. V shed 4 bases and J 0 bases; nucleotides not matched to a gene: 14. Full variable domain (outside the CDR3, taken from reference TRBV13 and TRBJ1-3): AAGVIQSPRHLIKEKRETATLKCYPIPRHDTVYWYQQGPGQDPQFLISFYEKMQSDKGSIPDRFSAQQFSDYHSELNMSSLELGDSALYFCASSSLDRAGGGSGNTIYFGEGSWLTVV.

The V call is TRBV3-1 (or the pseudogene TRBV3-2), the J call TRBJ2-1, with unresolved D. The germline V gene encodes CDR1 LGHDT and CDR2 YNNKEL (reference sequence). The CDR3 is 14 residues long. Trimming pared 1 base from V and 4 bases from J, leaving 8 bases between. The CDR3 region is CASSQALSYNEQFF. The CDR3 DNA reads TGTGCCAGCAGCCAAGCCCTTTCGTACAATGAGCAGTTCTTC.

V gene TRBV6-5 combines with J gene TRBJ1-2; 9 positions match TRBD1. Germline V gene lookup returns CDR1 MNHEY and CDR2 SVGAGI. The CDR3 extends over 14 amino acids. The trim removed 2 bases at V and 8 bases at J, leaving 6 bases unmatched. The CDR3, as DNA: TGTGCCAGCAGTTACACAGGGGGCGGTGGAGGCTACACCTTC. As protein: CASSYTGGGGGYTF.

This clone was observed a few times. The chain couples TRBV28 to TRBJ1-2; unclear D gene. The CDR3 is 14 amino acids. Germline CDR1 is MDHEN and CDR2 is SYDVKM. V was shortened by 5 bases and J by 3 bases, with 13 bases between the two germline ends. CDR3 nucleotide sequence: TGTGCCAGCAGTCGTAAGTTCCGGGACTATGGCTACACCTTC. Translated, it gives CASSRKFRDYGYTF.

The chain carries TRBV10-1 and TRBJ2-7; 9 bases agree with TRBD1. The length of the CDR3 is 14 residues. Germline V lookup: CDR1 WNHNN, CDR2 SYGVQD (reference sequence). V was clipped by 6 bases and J by 6 bases; unmatched bases: 9. The CDR3, as DNA: TGCGCCAGCAGCCCGCAGAGGACAGGGGTCGAGCAGTACTTC. As protein: CASSPQRTGVEQYF.

This chain links TRBV6-1 with TRBJ2-1, with 9 bases aligning to TRBD2. The CDR3 contains 16 residues. Trimming at V came to 3 bases and at J to 0 bases, leaving 3 bases not matched to a gene. CDR1 is MNHNS, CDR2 SASEGT, per germline. The CDR3: CASSELAGSSYNEQFF. As DNA, the CDR3 is TGTGCCAGCAGTGAGCTAGCGGGGAGCTCCTACAATGAGCAGTTCTTC.

The genes are TRBV5-6 and TRBJ1-2, with TRBD1 identical over 11 bases. Per the germline V gene, CDR1 is SGHDT and CDR2 is YYEEEE. This CDR3 is built from 15 residues. Trimming took 4 bases from V and 8 from J; bases not matched to a gene: 10. The CDR3 loop reads CASSPMGGQGDGYTF. DNA for the CDR3: TGTGCCAGCAGCCCCATGGGGGGACAGGGGGACGGCTACACCTTC.

This rearrangement joins TRBV10-3 to TRBJ2-1; D unresolved. Per the germline V gene, CDR1 is ENHRY and CDR2 is SYGVKD. V lost 3 bases and J 4 bases, leaving 7 bases between the germline ends. The length of the CDR3 is 13 residues. The CDR3 spells CAISENSYNEQFF. CDR3 nucleotides: TGTGCCATCAGTGAAAACAGTTACAATGAGCAGTTCTTC.

The CDR3 DNA is TGTGCCAACGAGGAAGGCTACGAGCAGTACTTC. Protein sequence: CANEEGYEQYF. The J gene is TRBJ2-7, the V gene TRBV25-1, with D unresolved. This CDR3 spans 11 amino acids. Trimming took off 10 bases at V and 3 bases at J, with 10 bases between the two ends. Germline V gives CDR1 MGHDK, CDR2 SYGVNS.

V is TRBV7-9 and J is TRBJ1-5; the match to TRBD1 covers 9 bases. V was clipped by 5 bases and J by 4 bases; unmatched bases: 3. The germline CDR1 and CDR2 sequences are SEHNR and FQNEAQ (reference sequence). The CDR3 extends over 14 amino acids. The CDR3 here is CASSPGTGNQPQHF. CDR3 nucleotides: TGTGCCAGCAGCCCCGGGACAGGGAATCAGCCCCAGCATTTT. The full variable domain, in which reference TRBV7-9 and TRBJ1-5 provide the parts outside the CDR3, is DTGVSQNPRHKITKRGQNVTFRCDPISEHNRLYWYRQTLGQGPEFLTYFQNEAQLEKSRLLSDRFSAERPKGSFSTLEIQRTEQGDSAMYLCASSPGTGNQPQHFGDGTRLSIL.